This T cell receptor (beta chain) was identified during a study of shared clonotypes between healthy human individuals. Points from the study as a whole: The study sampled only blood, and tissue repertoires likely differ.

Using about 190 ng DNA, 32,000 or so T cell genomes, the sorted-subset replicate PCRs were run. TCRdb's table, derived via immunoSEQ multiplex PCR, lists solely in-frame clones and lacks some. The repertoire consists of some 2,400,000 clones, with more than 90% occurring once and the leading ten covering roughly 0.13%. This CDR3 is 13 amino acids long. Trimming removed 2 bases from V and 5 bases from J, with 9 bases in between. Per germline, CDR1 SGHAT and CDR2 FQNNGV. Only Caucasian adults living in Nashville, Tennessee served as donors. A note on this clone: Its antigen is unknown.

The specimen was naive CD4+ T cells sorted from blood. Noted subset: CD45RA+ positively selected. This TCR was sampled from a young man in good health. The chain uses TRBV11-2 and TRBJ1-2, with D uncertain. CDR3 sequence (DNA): TGTGCCAGCAGCTTATTTAATATGTATGGCTACACCTTC. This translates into CASSLFNMYGYTF.